The T cell receptor (beta chain) under discussion was sequenced for a study of OX40 agonist ivuxolimab in advanced cancers. Study-wide results and limits: At 0.1 to 3.0 mg/kg and by week 6, CD4+ and CD8+ T cells in the blood had expanded clonally.

Measured with immunoSEQ multiplex PCR; TCRdb has only the in-frame clones, and not every one. The sample records 65,000 to 80,000 clones, 80% to 90% being singletons. Worth noting for this clone: Its antigen is not known.

Germline CDR1 reads SGHNT; CDR2 reads YENEEA. The ends were cut back, 1 base at V and 6 bases at J, with 7 bases in the middle. The CDR3 spans 13 residues. The specimen comprised CD4+ or CD8+ T cells sorted from blood, sampled in a trial of the OX40 agonist ivuxolimab. J is TRBJ2-1 and V is TRBV11-3; perhaps TRBD2 as D (6 bases). The sequence was collected from an adult with an advanced solid tumor such as melanoma, head and neck, liver or kidney cancer. The CDR3 sequence: CASSLGLVNEQFF. The CDR3 DNA sequence: TGTGCCAGCAGCTTAGGACTAGTCAATGAGCAGTTCTTC.